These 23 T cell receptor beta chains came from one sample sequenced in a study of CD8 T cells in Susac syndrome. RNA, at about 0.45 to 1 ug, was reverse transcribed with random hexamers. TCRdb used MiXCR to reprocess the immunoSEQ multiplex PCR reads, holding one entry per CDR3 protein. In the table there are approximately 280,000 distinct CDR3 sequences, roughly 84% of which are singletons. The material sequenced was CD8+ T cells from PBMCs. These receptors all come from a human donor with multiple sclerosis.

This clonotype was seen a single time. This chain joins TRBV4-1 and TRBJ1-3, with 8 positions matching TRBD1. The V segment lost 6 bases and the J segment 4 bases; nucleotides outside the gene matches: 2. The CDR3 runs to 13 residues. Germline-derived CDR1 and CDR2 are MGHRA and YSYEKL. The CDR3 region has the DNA TGCGCCAGCAGACGGACAGGGGGAAACACCATATATTTT. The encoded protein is CASRRTGGNTIYF.

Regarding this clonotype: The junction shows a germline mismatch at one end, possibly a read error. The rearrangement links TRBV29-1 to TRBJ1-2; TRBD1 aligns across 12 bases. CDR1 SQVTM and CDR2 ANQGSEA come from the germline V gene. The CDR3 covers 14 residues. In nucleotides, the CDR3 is TGCAGCGTTGTTCCGGGACAGGGGGCGTATGGCCACACCTTC. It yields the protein CSVVPGQGAYGHTF.

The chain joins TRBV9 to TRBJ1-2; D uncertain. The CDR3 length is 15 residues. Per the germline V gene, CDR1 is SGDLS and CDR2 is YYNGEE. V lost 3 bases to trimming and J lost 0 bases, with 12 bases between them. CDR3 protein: CASSASDGANYGYTF. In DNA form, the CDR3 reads TGTGCCAGCAGCGCCTCGGACGGTGCTAACTATGGCTACACCTTC.

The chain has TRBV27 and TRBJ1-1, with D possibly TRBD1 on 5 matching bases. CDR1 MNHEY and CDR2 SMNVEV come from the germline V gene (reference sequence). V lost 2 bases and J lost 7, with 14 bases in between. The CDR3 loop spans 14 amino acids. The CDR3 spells CASSLNTAGFEAFF. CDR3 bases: TGTGCCAGCAGTTTAAACACGGCAGGGTTTGAAGCTTTCTTT.

The CDR3 DNA reads as TGCGCCAGCAGTGGACTAGCCACAGATACGCAGTATTTT. This encodes CASSGLATDTQYF. V gene TRBV10-2 combines with J gene TRBJ2-3; 7 bases are shared with TRBD2. The germline V gene encodes CDR1 WSHSY and CDR2 SAAADI. This CDR3 spans 13 amino acids. V gave up 4 bases and J gave up 2 bases; unmatched junction bases: 0.

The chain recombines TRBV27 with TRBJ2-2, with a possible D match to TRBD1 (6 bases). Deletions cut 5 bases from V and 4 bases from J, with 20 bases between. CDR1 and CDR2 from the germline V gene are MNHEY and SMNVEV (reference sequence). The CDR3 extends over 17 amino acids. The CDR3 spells CASSDGQIVAVTGELFF. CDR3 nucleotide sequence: TGTGCCAGCAGTGACGGACAGATCGTTGCAGTCACCGGGGAGCTGTTTTTT.

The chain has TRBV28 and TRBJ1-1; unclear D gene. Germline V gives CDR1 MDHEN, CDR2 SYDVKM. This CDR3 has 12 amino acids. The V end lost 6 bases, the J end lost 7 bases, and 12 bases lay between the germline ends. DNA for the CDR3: TGTGCCAGCAGCCCTGAGTCCTATGAAGCTTTCTTT. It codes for CASSPESYEAFF. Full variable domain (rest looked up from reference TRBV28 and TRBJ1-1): DVKVTQSSRYLVKRTGEKVFLECVQDMDHENMFWYRQDPGLGLRLIYFSYDVKMKEKGDIPEGYSVSREKKERFSLILESASTNQTSMYLCASSPESYEAFFGQGTRLTVV.

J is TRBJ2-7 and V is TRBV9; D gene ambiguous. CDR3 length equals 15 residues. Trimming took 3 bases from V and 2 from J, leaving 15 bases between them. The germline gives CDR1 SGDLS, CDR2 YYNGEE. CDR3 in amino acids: CASSARSLFTYEQYF. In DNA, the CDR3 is TGTGCCAGCAGCGCCCGGTCCCTTTTTACCTACGAGCAGTACTTC.

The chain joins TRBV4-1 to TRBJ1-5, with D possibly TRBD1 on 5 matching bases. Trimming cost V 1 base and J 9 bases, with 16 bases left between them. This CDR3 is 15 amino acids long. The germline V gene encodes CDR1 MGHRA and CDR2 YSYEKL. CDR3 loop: CASSQGGTAGGPQHF. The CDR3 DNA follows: TGCGCCAGCAGCCAAGGCGGGACCGCGGGGGGGCCCCAGCATTTT.

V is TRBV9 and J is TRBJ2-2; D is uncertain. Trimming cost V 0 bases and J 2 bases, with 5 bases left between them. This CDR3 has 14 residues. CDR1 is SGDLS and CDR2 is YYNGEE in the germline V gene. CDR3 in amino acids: CASSVARNTGELFF. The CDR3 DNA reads TGTGCCAGCAGCGTAGCTCGAAACACCGGGGAGCTGTTTTTT. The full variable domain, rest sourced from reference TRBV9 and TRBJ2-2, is DSGVTQTPKHLITATGQRVTLRCSPRSGDLSVYWYQQSLDQGLQFLIQYYNGEERAKGNILERFSAQQFPDLHSELNLSSLELGDSALYFCASSVARNTGELFFGEGSRLTVL.

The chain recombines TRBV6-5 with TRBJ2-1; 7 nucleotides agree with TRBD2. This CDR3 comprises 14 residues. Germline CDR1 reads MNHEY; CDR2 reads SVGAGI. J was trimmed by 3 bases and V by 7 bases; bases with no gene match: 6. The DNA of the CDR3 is TGTGCCAGCACCCATGGGGGGGGCTACAATGAGCAGTTCTTC. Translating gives CASTHGGGYNEQFF.

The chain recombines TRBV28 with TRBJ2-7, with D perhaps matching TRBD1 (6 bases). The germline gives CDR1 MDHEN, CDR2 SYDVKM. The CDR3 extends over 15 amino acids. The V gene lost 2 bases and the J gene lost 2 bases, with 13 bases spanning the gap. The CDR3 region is CASSLGTIPAYEQYF. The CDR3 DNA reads TGTGCCAGCAGTTTAGGGACAATCCCAGCCTACGAGCAGTACTTC.

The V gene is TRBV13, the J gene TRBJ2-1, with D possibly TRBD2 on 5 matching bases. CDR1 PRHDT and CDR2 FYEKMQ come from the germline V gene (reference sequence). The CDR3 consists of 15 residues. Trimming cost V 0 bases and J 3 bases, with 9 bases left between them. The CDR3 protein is CASSLGHRDYNEQFF. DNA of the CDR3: TGTGCCAGCAGCTTAGGACATCGGGACTACAATGAGCAGTTCTTC. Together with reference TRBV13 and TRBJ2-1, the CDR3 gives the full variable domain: AAGVIQSPRHLIKEKRETATLKCYPIPRHDTVYWYQQGPGQDPQFLISFYEKMQSDKGSIPDRFSAQQFSDYHSELNMSSLELGDSALYFCASSLGHRDYNEQFFGPGTRLTVL.

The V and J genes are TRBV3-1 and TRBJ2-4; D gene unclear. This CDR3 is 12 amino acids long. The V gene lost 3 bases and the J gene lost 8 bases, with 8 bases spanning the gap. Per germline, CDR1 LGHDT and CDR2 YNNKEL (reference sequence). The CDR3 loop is CASSHNRDIQYF. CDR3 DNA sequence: TGTGCCAGCAGCCATAACCGGGACATTCAGTACTTC.

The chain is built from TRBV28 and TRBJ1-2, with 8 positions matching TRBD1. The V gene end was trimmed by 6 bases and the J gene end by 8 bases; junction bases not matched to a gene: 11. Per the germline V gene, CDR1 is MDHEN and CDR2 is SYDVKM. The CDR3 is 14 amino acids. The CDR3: CASRNPDRVEGYTF. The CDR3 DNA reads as TGTGCCAGCAGAAACCCGGACAGGGTGGAGGGCTACACCTTC.

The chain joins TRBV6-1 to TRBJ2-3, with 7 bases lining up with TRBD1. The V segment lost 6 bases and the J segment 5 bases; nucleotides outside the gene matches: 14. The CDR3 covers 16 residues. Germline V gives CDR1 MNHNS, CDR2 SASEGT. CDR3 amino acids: CASSPDPGGERDTQYF. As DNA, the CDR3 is TGTGCCAGCAGCCCCGACCCAGGGGGAGAGCGAGATACGCAGTATTTT.

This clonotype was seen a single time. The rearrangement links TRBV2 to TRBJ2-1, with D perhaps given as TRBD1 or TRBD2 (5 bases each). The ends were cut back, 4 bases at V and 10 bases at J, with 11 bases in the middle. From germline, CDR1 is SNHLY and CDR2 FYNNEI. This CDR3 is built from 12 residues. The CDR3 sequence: CASSGGTHEQFF. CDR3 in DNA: TGTGCCAGCAGTGGGGGGACCCACGAGCAGTTCTTC.

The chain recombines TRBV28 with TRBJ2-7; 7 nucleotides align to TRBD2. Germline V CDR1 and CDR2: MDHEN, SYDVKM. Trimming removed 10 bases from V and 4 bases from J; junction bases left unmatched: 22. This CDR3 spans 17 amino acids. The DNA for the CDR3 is TGTGCCACCACGGGGAGGGAGGGTGATAGGTTTTTTTACGAGCAGTACTTC. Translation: CATTGREGDRFFYEQYF.

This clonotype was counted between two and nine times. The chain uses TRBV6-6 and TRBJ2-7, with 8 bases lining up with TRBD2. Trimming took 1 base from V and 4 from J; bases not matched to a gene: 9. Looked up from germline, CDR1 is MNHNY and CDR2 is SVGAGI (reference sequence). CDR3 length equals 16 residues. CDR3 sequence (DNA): TGTGCCAGCAGTTACTTCCCCGGGACTAGTGGGTACGAGCAGTACTTC. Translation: CASSYFPGTSGYEQYF.

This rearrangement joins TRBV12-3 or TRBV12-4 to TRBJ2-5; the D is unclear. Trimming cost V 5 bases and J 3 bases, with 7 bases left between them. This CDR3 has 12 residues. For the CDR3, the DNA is TGTGCCAGCAGTCCCCCGAAAGAGACCCAGTACTTC. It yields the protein CASSPPKETQYF.

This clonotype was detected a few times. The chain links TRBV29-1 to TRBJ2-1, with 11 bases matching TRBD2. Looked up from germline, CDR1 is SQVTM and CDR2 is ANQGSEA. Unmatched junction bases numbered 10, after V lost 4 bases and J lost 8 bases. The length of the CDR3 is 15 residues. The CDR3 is CSVGGTSGPMHEQFF. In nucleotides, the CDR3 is TGCAGCGTTGGAGGGACTAGCGGACCCATGCATGAGCAGTTCTTC.

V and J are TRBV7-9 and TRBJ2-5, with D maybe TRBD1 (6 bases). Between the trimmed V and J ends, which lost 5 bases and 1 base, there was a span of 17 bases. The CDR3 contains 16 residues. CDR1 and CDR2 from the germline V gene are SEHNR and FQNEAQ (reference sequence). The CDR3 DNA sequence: TGTGCCAGCAGCCTTTTGGTACAGGGCTCCCAAGAGACCCAGTACTTC. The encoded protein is CASSLLVQGSQETQYF.

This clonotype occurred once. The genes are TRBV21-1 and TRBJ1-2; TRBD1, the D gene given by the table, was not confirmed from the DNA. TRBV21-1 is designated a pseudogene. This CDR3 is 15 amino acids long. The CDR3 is CASRDPGQGNYGYTF. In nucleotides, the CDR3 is TGTGCCAGCAGGGACCCGGGACAGGGTAACTATGGCTACACCTTC.